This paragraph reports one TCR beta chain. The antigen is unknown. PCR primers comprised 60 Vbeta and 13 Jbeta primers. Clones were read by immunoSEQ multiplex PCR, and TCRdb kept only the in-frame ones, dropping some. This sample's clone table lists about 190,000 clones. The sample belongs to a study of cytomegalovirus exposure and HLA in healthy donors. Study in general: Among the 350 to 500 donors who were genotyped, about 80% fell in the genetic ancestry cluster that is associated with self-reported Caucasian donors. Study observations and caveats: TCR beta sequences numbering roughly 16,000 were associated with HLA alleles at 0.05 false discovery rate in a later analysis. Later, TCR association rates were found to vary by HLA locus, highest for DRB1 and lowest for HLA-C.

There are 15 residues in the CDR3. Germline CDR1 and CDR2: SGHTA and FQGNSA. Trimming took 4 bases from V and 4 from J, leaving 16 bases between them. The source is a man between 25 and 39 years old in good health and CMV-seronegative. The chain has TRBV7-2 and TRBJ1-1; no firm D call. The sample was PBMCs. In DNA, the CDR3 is TGTGCCAGCAGCTCACCCTTTCTAGGGAGCACTGAAGCTTTCTTT. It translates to CASSSPFLGSTEAFF.